This TCR beta chain stems from a study of blood T cell repertoires in COVID-19 (dated by TCRdb to about 2020). The study in broad terms: The collaborator samples originated in the United States, Italy and Spain and spanned the acute and convalescent phases of COVID-19. The prospective study material was composed of cDNA or gDNA derived from T cells, B-cell-depleted T cells, or PBMCs. Subjects who had been exposed to COVID-19, were actively infected with it, or had recovered from it provided the deeply sampled blood TCRbeta repertoires that made up the dataset. The repertoires were released in a freely available public database meant as a resource for research on the immune response to SARS-CoV-2. The samples were drawn from the first 160 participants of the ongoing ImmuneRACE study and from under 1,500 subjects provided by 6 global collaborators. The sample metadata nearly always contained a de-identified subject ID, COVID-19 status, age in years and sex. Where HLA class I and class II types were available, the types were taken from metadata supplied by the sample provider, not from assay-based typing.

The CDR3 goes from the cysteine to the phenylalanine over 14 residues. The only DNA kept is the CDR3, 42 bases in frame from the first base. Trimming takes 2 bases from V and 0 bases from J, and the germline ends sit 7 bases apart. The CDR1 and CDR2 encoded by the germline V gene (reference sequence) are MNHEY and SMNVEV. Participants in the prospective study were enrolled through a virtual design, were aged about 18 to 100 years, and lived in fewer than 30 United States geographic areas. Cohort assignment in the prospective study relied on participant-reported clinical history from a screening survey and a study questionnaire. ImmuneRACE Cohort 3 recovered participants were defined by two consecutive negative NP/OP PCR tests, healthcare professional clearance, or symptom resolution. Mobile phlebotomists in the prospective study collected whole blood, serum and a nasopharyngeal or oropharyngeal swab from every participant. Additional blood draws and questionnaires over an approximately 2-month period could optionally be provided by prospective study participants. Blood samples from the prospective study were shipped frozen or at room temperature prior to DNA extraction.

The paper's findings and limits, for the study overall: How much clinical and demographic metadata was included differed by source and by participant, and the metadata was provided uncurated.

As to this clone: Its antigen target is currently unknown. No base quality values were provided; no much bigger clone lies one nucleotide off.

The immunoSEQ Assay, a bias-controlled multiplex PCR, was used to amplify TCRbeta CDR3 regions from genomic DNA. The paper's processing steps were these. The number of nucleated cells in each sample was estimated by amplification of reference gene primers within the assay. To quantify the absolute abundance of each unique TCRbeta CDR3 rearrangement, sequence reads were collapsed and filtered. Productive Simpson clonality was computed per sample as the square root of Simpson's diversity index over productive rearrangements. The source is immuneACCESS, and TCRdb retained only in-frame sequences with V and J called. Part of the clones is not carried over; for the studies checked, unresolved V genes explain less than half of this, and the remainder is unexplained. V and J calls and clone size are given by that table; D and trimming were obtained from the DNA. The sample profile shows some 260,000 clones; about 90% of them were found once. Approximately 2% of the sample belongs to the ten largest clones.

The chain is encoded by TRBV27 joined to TRBJ2-5; the D gene is possibly TRBD1, with 5 bases matching. The origin of this receptor is a woman younger than 30 who had recovered from COVID-19. Source material: PBMCs or T cells enriched from blood (not recorded which). The sequenced DNA: TGTGCCAGCAGTTTAGGGGCAGACCAAGAGACCCAGTACTTC. This codes for CASSLGADQETQYF.